The 10 T cell receptor beta chains presented below share a single source sample, sequenced in a study of shared clonotypes between healthy human individuals. The method was immunoSEQ multiplex PCR; TCRdb's version includes in-frame clones alone and lacks a portion of them. This sample has hundreds of thousands of clones; approximately 73% occur once, and the top ten carry around 2%. Sequencing used memory CD4+ T cells sorted from blood. Subset meaning: CD45RA-negative fraction. All receptors come from a woman aged 25 to 39 in good health.

This clone appeared a single time. The chain joins TRBV6-5 to TRBJ2-1; D might be TRBD1 or TRBD2, each matching 6 bases. Germline V gene data show CDR1 as MNHEY and CDR2 as SVGAGI. The CDR3 consists of 14 residues. With 6 bases removed from V and 10 bases from J, the gap between germline ends came to 19 bases. The CDR3: CASRWTQGGTEQFF. The DNA for the CDR3 is TGTGCCAGCAGATGGACCCAAGGGGGGACGGAGCAGTTCTTC.

V is TRBV15 and J is TRBJ1-3; D remains ambiguous. The CDR3 totals 15 residues. Looked up from germline, CDR1 is LNHNV and CDR2 is YYDKDF (reference sequence). V was shortened by 5 bases and J by 0 bases, with 11 bases between the two germline ends. The CDR3 protein is CATSLRRGSGNTIYF. DNA for the CDR3: TGTGCCACCAGCTTACGACGGGGCTCTGGAAACACCATATATTTT.

The V and J genes are TRBV5-1 and TRBJ2-3; tentative D call: TRBD1 (6 bases). Between the trimmed V and J ends, which lost 0 bases and 3 bases, there was a span of 14 bases. Germline lookup yields CDR1 SGHRS and CDR2 YFSETQ. This CDR3 contains 16 residues. In nucleotides, the CDR3 is TGCGCCAGCAGCTTGGGACAGGTTGTAAAGACAGATACGCAGTATTTT. Its translation is CASSLGQVVKTDTQYF.

This chain connects TRBV4-1 to TRBJ2-2; TRBD2 agrees at 10 bases. Germline CDR1 and CDR2: MGHRA and YSYEKL. The CDR3 spans 17 residues. J lost 6 bases, V lost 1 base, and 8 bases had no gene match. CDR3 residues: CASSQVASGSYAGELFF. The CDR3 region has the DNA TGCGCCAGCAGCCAAGTGGCTAGCGGGAGTTATGCCGGGGAGCTGTTTTTT.

This sequence joins TRBV7-2 and TRBJ2-7; TRBD2 agrees at 11 bases. The V segment lost 5 bases and the J segment 0 bases; nucleotides outside the gene matches: 3. This CDR3 region has 15 residues. The germline V gene has CDR1 SGHTA and CDR2 FQGNSA. The chain's CDR3 is CASSLSGRDSYEQYF. As DNA, the CDR3 is TGTGCCAGCAGCCTTAGCGGGAGGGACTCCTACGAGCAGTACTTC.

This chain links TRBV25-1 with TRBJ2-5, with 9 bases fitting TRBD1. Per the germline V gene, CDR1 is MGHDK and CDR2 is SYGVNS. J gave up 2 bases and V 4 bases, and 5 bases lay outside the gene matches. The CDR3 spans 15 residues. DNA for the CDR3: TGTGCCAGCAGTGGCAAGACAGGGGGGCAAGAGACCCAGTACTTC. As protein: CASSGKTGGQETQYF.

The genes are TRBV19 and TRBJ2-5, with 13 bases fitting TRBD2. This CDR3 has 15 residues. Trimming at V came to 5 bases and at J to 5 bases, leaving 5 bases not matched to a gene. Looked up from germline, CDR1 is LNHDA and CDR2 is SQIVND (reference sequence). This chain's CDR3 is CASSPGLAGVETQYF. CDR3 coding DNA: TGTGCCAGTAGTCCTGGACTAGCGGGAGTTGAGACCCAGTACTTC.

The chain has TRBV27 and TRBJ2-1, with D tentatively TRBD2 (5 bases). Trimming stripped 2 bases from V and 7 bases from J, with 12 bases between. The germline V gene encodes CDR1 MNHEY and CDR2 SMNVEV (reference sequence). The CDR3 has 14 residues. In DNA, the CDR3 is TGTGCCAGCAGTTTAGGTTCTAGCAGGAATGAGCAGTTCTTC. Translated: CASSLGSSRNEQFF.

This chain connects TRBV28 to TRBJ2-5; 7 bases are a match to TRBD2. CDR3 length equals 16 residues. The germline gives CDR1 MDHEN, CDR2 SYDVKM. V trimming: 4 bases; J trimming: 4 bases; junction bases outside the gene matches: 12. The CDR3 nucleotides are TGTGCCAGCAGTTCCCCAAAACGGGAGGTTCGAGAGACCCAGTACTTC. It is translated as CASSSPKREVRETQYF.

This chain joins TRBV7-2 and TRBJ2-4; D is ambiguous. The CDR3 runs to 15 residues. Germline CDR1 SGHTA, CDR2 FQGNSA. Trimming removed 2 bases from V and 0 bases from J, with 8 bases in between. The CDR3 coding sequence is TGTGCCAGCAGCTTAATTGAGCTAGCCAAAAACATTCAGTACTTC. Translated: CASSLIELAKNIQYF.